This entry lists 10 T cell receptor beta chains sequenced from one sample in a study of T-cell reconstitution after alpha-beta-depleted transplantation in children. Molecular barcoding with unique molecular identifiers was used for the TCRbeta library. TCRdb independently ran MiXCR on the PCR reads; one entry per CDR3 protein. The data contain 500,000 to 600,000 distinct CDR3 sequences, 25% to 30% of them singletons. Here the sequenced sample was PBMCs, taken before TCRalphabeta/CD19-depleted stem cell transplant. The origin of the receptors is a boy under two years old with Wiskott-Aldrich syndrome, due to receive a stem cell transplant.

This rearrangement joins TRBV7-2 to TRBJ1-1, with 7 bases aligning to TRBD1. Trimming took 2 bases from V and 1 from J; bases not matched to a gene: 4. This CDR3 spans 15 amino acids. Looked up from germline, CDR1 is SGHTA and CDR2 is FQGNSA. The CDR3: CASSLPGTANTEAFF. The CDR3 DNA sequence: TGTGCCAGCAGCTTACCCGGGACAGCGAACACTGAAGCTTTCTTT.

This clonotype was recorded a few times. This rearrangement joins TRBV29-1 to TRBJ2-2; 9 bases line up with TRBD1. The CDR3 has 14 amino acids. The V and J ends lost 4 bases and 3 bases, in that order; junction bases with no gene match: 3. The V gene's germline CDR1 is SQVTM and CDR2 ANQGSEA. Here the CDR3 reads CSVVDRGDTGELFF. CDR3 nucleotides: TGCAGCGTTGTCGACAGGGGGGACACCGGGGAGCTGTTTTTT.

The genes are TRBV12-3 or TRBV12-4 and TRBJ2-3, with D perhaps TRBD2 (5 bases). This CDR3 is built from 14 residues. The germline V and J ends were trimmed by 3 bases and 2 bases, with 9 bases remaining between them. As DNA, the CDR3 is TGTGCCAGCAGTTTCGGGATTAACACAGATACGCAGTATTTT. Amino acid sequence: CASSFGINTDTQYF.

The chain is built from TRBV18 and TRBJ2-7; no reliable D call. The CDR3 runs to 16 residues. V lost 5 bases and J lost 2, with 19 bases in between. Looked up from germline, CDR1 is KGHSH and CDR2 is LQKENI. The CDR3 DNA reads TGTGCCAGCTCAATTTTGGGCGCGGCAGGAACCTACGAGCAGTACTTC. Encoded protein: CASSILGAAGTYEQYF.

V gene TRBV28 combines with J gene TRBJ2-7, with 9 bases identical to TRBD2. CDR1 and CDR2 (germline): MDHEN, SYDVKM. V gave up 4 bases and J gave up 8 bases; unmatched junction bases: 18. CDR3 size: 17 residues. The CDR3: CASSYPRGIAGDYKQYF. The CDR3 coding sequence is TGTGCCAGCAGTTACCCACGAGGGATAGCGGGAGATTATAAGCAGTACTTC.

CDR3 in DNA: TGCAGCGTTGAAGGACTCGGGGGGAGCTACGAGCAGTACTTC. Protein sequence: CSVEGLGGSYEQYF. V is TRBV29-1 and J is TRBJ2-7, with 7 bases lining up with TRBD2. The CDR3 is 14 residues long. J gave up 3 bases and V 1 base, and 6 bases lay outside the gene matches. Germline V gene data show CDR1 as SQVTM and CDR2 as ANQGSEA.

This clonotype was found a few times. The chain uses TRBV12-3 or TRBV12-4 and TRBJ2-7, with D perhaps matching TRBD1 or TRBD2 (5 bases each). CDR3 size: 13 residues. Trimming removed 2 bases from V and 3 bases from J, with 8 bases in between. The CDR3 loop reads CASSLRDLYEQYF. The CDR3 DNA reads TGTGCCAGCAGTTTAAGGGACCTCTACGAGCAGTACTTC.

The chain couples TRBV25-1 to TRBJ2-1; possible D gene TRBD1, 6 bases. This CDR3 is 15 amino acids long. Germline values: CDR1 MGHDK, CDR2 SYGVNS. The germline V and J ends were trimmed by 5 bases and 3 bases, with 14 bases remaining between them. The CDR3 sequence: CASSLQGNIYNEQFF. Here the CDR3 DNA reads TGTGCCAGCAGTTTACAGGGTAATATCTACAATGAGCAGTTCTTC.

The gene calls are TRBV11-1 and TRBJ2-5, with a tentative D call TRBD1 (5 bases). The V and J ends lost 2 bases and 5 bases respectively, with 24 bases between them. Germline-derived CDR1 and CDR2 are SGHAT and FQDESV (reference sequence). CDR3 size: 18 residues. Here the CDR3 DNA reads TGTGCCAGCAGCTTAATCCGTGGCAGGGCACCAGCCGGGGAGACCCAGTACTTC. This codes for CASSLIRGRAPAGETQYF.

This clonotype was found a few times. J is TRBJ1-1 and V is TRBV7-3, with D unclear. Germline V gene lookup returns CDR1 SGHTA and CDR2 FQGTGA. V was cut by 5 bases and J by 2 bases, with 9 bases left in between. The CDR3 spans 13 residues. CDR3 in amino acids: CASSEDSNTEAFF. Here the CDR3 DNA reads TGTGCCAGCAGCGAGGACTCTAACACTGAAGCTTTCTTT. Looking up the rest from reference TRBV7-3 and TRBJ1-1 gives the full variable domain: GAGVSQTPSNKVTEKGKYVELRCDPISGHTALYWYRQSLGQGPEFLIYFQGTGAADDSGLPNDRFFAVRPEGSVSTLKIQRTERGDSAVYLCASSEDSNTEAFFGQGTRLTVV.